This T cell receptor beta chain was profiled in a study of T cells in tuberculosis. Study-level background: Samples predate treatment or fall within its first 7 days. The study's findings and limits: Selection depended on which cryopreserved specimens were available. Active tuberculosis alpha repertoires lay closer to GMM-specific TCRs than controls'.

Using immunoSEQ multiplex PCR, the repertoire was profiled, and TCRdb retains in-frame clones only, with some absent. The repertoire holds 31,000 or so clones, with about 84% as singletons. Time point denoted: new active TB diagnosis, blood taken before or within 7 days of starting treatment. Patients were newly diagnosed, HIV-seronegative, and aged 18 or older. This clone is a singleton in its sample. Its target is not known. The clonotype originates from an adult with tuberculosis. Sequenced here: PBMCs, sampled at tuberculosis diagnosis.

CDR3: CASSRDRGHGYTF. CDR3 bases: TGTGCCAGCAGCCGGGACAGGGGGCATGGCTACACCTTC. The chain couples TRBV6-5 to TRBJ1-2, with 12 bases lining up with TRBD1. V lost 6 bases, J lost 6 bases, and 2 bases stayed unmatched. The length of the CDR3 is 13 residues. The germline CDR1 and CDR2 sequences are MNHEY and SVGAGI.